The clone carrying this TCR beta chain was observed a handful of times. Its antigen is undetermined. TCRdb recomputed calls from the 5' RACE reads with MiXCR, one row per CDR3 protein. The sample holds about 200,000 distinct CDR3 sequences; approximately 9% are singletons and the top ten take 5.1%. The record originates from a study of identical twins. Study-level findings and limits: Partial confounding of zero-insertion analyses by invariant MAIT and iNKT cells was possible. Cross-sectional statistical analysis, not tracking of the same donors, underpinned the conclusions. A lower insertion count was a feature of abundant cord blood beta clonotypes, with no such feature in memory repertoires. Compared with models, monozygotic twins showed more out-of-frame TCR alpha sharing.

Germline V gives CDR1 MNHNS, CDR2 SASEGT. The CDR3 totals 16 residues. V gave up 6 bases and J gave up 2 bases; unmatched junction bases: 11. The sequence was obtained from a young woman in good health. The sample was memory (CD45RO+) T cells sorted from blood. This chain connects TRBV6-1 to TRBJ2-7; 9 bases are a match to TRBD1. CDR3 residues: CASRLRPGDRAYEQYF. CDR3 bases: TGTGCCAGCAGGCTTCGACCCGGGGACAGGGCCTACGAGCAGTACTTC.